The 20 T cell receptor beta chains reported below all come from one sample, sequenced in a study of molecular identifiers for immune sequencing clone quantification. TCRdb re-derived calls from the PCR reads in MiXCR, one entry per CDR3 protein. The sample lists over 300,000 distinct CDR3 sequences, about a quarter seen once, with around 0.76% in the top ten. Sequences were obtained from naive CD8+ T cells from blood, with Jurkat cell RNA spiked in. The subset denotes: FACS-sorted CD8+CD4-CCR7+CD45RA+ naive T cells. Every receptor here comes from a human donor in good health. Some libraries in this study had Jurkat cell RNA spiked in.

This clonotype was seen ten or more times. This CDR3 is CASIGGDEQYF. In DNA, the CDR3 is TGCGCCAGCATCGGGGGTGACGAGCAGTACTTC. The gene calls are TRBV5-1 and TRBJ2-7; the D gene is possibly TRBD2 (6 bases). Germline CDR1 and CDR2: SGHRS and YFSETQ. Trimming took off 6 bases at V and 5 bases at J, with 9 bases between the two ends. This CDR3 spans 11 amino acids.

Of note for this clonotype: Given a much more abundant clone one base away, this may be a read error. This chain joins TRBV7-9 and TRBJ2-5; D gene unclear. The V gene's germline CDR1 is SEHNR and CDR2 FQNEAQ (reference sequence). CDR3 length equals 13 residues. V shed 1 base and J shed 0 bases, with 3 bases lying between them. CDR3: CASSLVDQETQYF. The DNA of the CDR3 is TGTGCCAGCAGCTTAGTAGACCAAGAGACCCAGTACTTC.

V and J are TRBV4-3 and TRBJ2-3; 12 nucleotides line up with TRBD2. CDR3 size: 17 residues. J was trimmed by 0 bases and V by 1 base; bases with no gene match: 2. Germline CDR1 is LGHNA and CDR2 is YSLEER. The CDR3 bases are TGCGCCAGCAGCCAAGGACTAGCGGGGGCGAGCACAGATACGCAGTATTTT. Protein product: CASSQGLAGASTDTQYF.

This clonotype has a count of ten or more. This chain joins TRBV2 and TRBJ1-1, with TRBD1 identical over 8 bases. The ends lost 4 bases at V and 4 bases at J; junction bases unmatched: 8. The CDR3 runs 15 residues. Per the germline V gene, CDR1 is SNHLY and CDR2 is FYNNEI. The CDR3 sequence is CASSVRQGSGTEAFF. Here the CDR3 DNA reads TGTGCCAGCAGTGTGCGACAGGGGTCCGGCACTGAAGCTTTCTTT.

On this clonotype: The junction differs from germline at one of its ends, possibly a read error. This chain connects TRBV7-2 to TRBJ2-7; weak D call: TRBD1 (5 bases). The germline CDR1 and CDR2 sequences are SGHTA and FQGNSA. The CDR3 spans 15 residues. Here the CDR3 reads CASSSSNWGPYGQYF. CDR3 DNA sequence: TGTGCCAGCAGCTCATCTAATTGGGGCCCCTACGGGCAGTACTTC.

The chain recombines TRBV20-1 with TRBJ2-3; 11 nucleotides match TRBD2. Trimming at V came to 3 bases and at J to 3 bases, leaving 11 bases not matched to a gene. CDR3 size: 17 residues. Per the germline V gene, CDR1 is DFQATT and CDR2 is SNEGSKA (reference sequence). CDR3 coding DNA: TGCAGTGCTAGTGGCCCTAGCGGGAGGCTTGGTACAGATACGCAGTATTTT. Its translation: CSASGPSGRLGTDTQYF.

V gene TRBV5-3 combines with J gene TRBJ2-7; possible D gene TRBD1, 5 bases. TRBV5-3 is marked as an open reading frame, function uncertain. The CDR3 totals 14 residues. V was trimmed by 8 bases and J by 2 bases, leaving 17 bases between them. The CDR3 DNA is TGTGCCAGCAGCGAGGTTACAGGTCCCTACGAGCAGTACTTC. This encodes CASSEVTGPYEQYF.

This clonotype was observed a few times. The chain couples TRBV4-1 to TRBJ1-4, with D hard to call. Trimming cost V 0 bases and J 10 bases, with 6 bases left between them. This CDR3 comprises 12 residues. Germline values: CDR1 MGHRA, CDR2 YSYEKL. For the CDR3, the DNA is TGCGCCAGCAGCCAAGACAAAGGAAAACTGTTTTTT. Translated: CASSQDKGKLFF.

The CDR3 nucleotides read TGTGCCAGCACCCCCGCTGTCCGGGACAATGGGCCCTACGAGCAGTACTTC. It translates to CASTPAVRDNGPYEQYF. V and J are TRBV7-2 and TRBJ2-7; D is possibly TRBD1 (6 bases). The CDR3 sequence is 17 residues long. V dropped 7 bases and J dropped 2 bases, with 24 bases sitting between them. Germline V lookup: CDR1 SGHTA, CDR2 FQGNSA.

There are a few counts of this clonotype. The chain has TRBV4-2 and TRBJ2-7; no clear D gene. With 1 base removed from V and 0 bases from J, the gap between germline ends came to 16 bases. Germline V gene sequence: CDR1 LGHNA, CDR2 YNFKEQ. The CDR3 covers 17 residues. CDR3 nucleotide sequence: TGTGCCAGCAGCCAAGGACCCCCCGCGGTTAGCTCCTACGAGCAGTACTTC. This encodes CASSQGPPAVSSYEQYF.

Ten or more counts support this clonotype. The chain couples TRBV12-3 or TRBV12-4 to TRBJ1-1; the match to TRBD1 covers 7 bases. With V trimmed by 4 bases and J by 1 base, 6 bases remained unmatched. This CDR3 region has 15 residues. The chain's CDR3 is CASSSNRGSNTEAFF. The CDR3 DNA follows: TGTGCCAGCAGTTCCAACAGGGGATCGAACACTGAAGCTTTCTTT.

The chain is built from TRBV7-9 and TRBJ1-1; 10 nucleotides align to TRBD1. The CDR3 totals 15 residues. Germline-derived CDR1 and CDR2 are SEHNR and FQNEAQ (reference sequence). J lost 3 bases, V lost 1 base, and 2 bases had no gene match. CDR3 protein: CASSLVGTGDTEAFF. In DNA form, the CDR3 reads TGTGCCAGCAGCTTAGTAGGGACAGGGGACACTGAAGCTTTCTTT. Looking up the rest from reference TRBV7-9 and TRBJ1-1 gives the full variable domain: DTGVSQNPRHKITKRGQNVTFRCDPISEHNRLYWYRQTLGQGPEFLTYFQNEAQLEKSRLLSDRFSAERPKGSFSTLEIQRTEQGDSAMYLCASSLVGTGDTEAFFGQGTRLTVV.

CDR3 bases: TGTGCCAGCAGCCCCATGGGCTTAGGGACTGAAGCTTTCTTT. Protein sequence: CASSPMGLGTEAFF. The chain links TRBV7-8 to TRBJ1-1, with D unresolved. V was cut by 5 bases and J by 5 bases, with 15 bases left in between. Per germline, CDR1 SGHVS and CDR2 FQNEAQ. The CDR3 sequence is 14 residues long.

On this clonotype itself: A read error may produce the germline difference seen at one junction end. The chain links TRBV5-1 to TRBJ2-3; D not certain. The CDR3 spans 15 residues. Germline CDR1 SGHRS, CDR2 YFSETQ. The CDR3 DNA sequence: TGCGCCAACAGCTCTGACAAGGCTAGCACAGATACGCAGTATTTT. Translating it yields CANSSDKASTDTQYF.

This clonotype was picked up many times. CDR3 nucleotides: TGCAGTGCTAGGGGGACTACTCCCTACGAGCAGTACTTC. Translation: CSARGTTPYEQYF. This chain uses TRBV20-1 with TRBJ2-7; 7 bases are shared with TRBD2. The CDR3 has 13 residues. The V gene's germline CDR1 is DFQATT and CDR2 SNEGSKA (reference sequence). V shed 3 bases and J 2 bases; nucleotides not matched to a gene: 4.

This clonotype was detected only a few times. The V gene is TRBV28, the J gene TRBJ2-1, with 9 bases identical to TRBD2. The CDR3 has 14 residues. V dropped 6 bases and J dropped 5; count of bases not matched to a gene: 5. The germline V gene has CDR1 MDHEN and CDR2 SYDVKM. CDR3 nucleotides: TGTGCCAGCAGCCGGACTAGCGTCCACAATGAGCAGTTCTTC. This codes for CASSRTSVHNEQFF.

The chain joins TRBV27 to TRBJ1-4; 7 bases are shared with TRBD1. Germline V gene data show CDR1 as MNHEY and CDR2 as SMNVEV (reference sequence). The CDR3 has 14 residues. The ends lost 5 bases at V and 7 bases at J; junction bases unmatched: 7. CDR3 DNA: TGTGCCAGCAGTCCGGAGGGACAGTTTGAAAAACTGTTTTTT. It specifies CASSPEGQFEKLFF.

This clonotype was picked up many times. This chain joins TRBV19 and TRBJ1-6; 7 nucleotides agree with TRBD1. The germline V gene encodes CDR1 LNHDA and CDR2 SQIVND (reference sequence). Unmatched junction bases numbered 4, after V lost 5 bases and J lost 9 bases. The CDR3 consists of 13 residues. The DNA for the CDR3 is TGTGCCAGTAGTCAGGGACAGATTTCACCCCTCCACTTT. This codes for CASSQGQISPLHF.

This clonotype was recorded a few times. J is TRBJ2-3 and V is TRBV7-9, with D perhaps assigned TRBD1 or TRBD2 (5 bases each). Trimming took 5 bases from V and 14 from J, leaving 23 bases between them. Looked up from germline, CDR1 is SEHNR and CDR2 is FQNEAQ (reference sequence). This CDR3 is built from 14 residues. The CDR3 DNA reads as TGTGCCAGCAGCCCGGGACCTCAGGACCCTTATGGGTATTTT. Protein sequence: CASSPGPQDPYGYF.

This chain uses TRBV19 with TRBJ2-1; TRBD1 matches at 7 bases. V trimming: 2 bases; J trimming: 3 bases; junction bases outside the gene matches: 4. This CDR3 has 15 amino acids. The germline V gene encodes CDR1 LNHDA and CDR2 SQIVND (reference sequence). The CDR3 sequence is CASSISGTVYNEQFF. The CDR3 region has the DNA TGTGCCAGTAGTATAAGTGGGACAGTCTACAATGAGCAGTTCTTC. The full variable domain, completed using reference TRBV19 and TRBJ2-1, is DGGITQSPKYLFRKEGQNVTLSCEQNLNHDAMYWYRQDPGQGLRLIYYSQIVNDFQKGDIAEGYSVSREKKESFPLTVTSAQKNPTAFYLCASSISGTVYNEQFFGPGTRLTVL.